A single sample gave rise to the 15 T cell receptor beta chains below, sequenced in a study of cytomegalovirus exposure and HLA in healthy donors. It was with 60 Vbeta and 13 Jbeta primers that the PCR ran. Produced via immunoSEQ multiplex PCR; TCRdb's table is partial and in-frame only. The sample holds about 180,000 clones; more than 75% are singletons and the top ten take under 3%. Input material: PBMCs. The source is a woman aged 25 to 45 in good health and CMV-seropositive.

The chain couples TRBV4-1 to TRBJ2-4; D is possibly TRBD1 (5 bases). Trimming took off 3 bases at V and 6 bases at J, with 18 bases between the two ends. From germline, CDR1 is MGHRA and CDR2 YSYEKL. CDR3 size: 16 residues. Here the CDR3 DNA reads TGCGCCAGCAGCCATAGGACCCAGGGATGGGGAAACATTCAGTACTTC. Translation gives CASSHRTQGWGNIQYF.

This clone was counted once. The CDR3 DNA sequence: TGTGCCAGCCGCGGGACAGGTGACTCTGGGGCCAACGTCCTGACTTTC. This gives the protein CASRGTGDSGANVLTF. The J gene is TRBJ2-6, the V gene TRBV28; the match to TRBD1 covers 8 bases. This CDR3 has 16 residues. After removal of 8 bases from V and 0 bases from J, the junction contained 6 bases not matched to a gene. Germline assignment: CDR1 MDHEN and CDR2 SYDVKM.

The chain uses TRBV19 and TRBJ2-7; a weak D match, TRBD2 (7 bases). Germline lookup yields CDR1 LNHDA and CDR2 SQIVND (reference sequence). V was shortened by 1 base and J by 1 base, with 20 bases between the two germline ends. The CDR3 runs to 18 residues. CDR3 nucleotide sequence: TGTGCCAGTAGTATAGGACTGGCGGGGGCCTTCCCTTCCTACGAGCAGTACTTC. This encodes CASSIGLAGAFPSYEQYF.

Points on this clone: This CDR3 is also generated by other DNA sequences in the sample. The chain has TRBV19 and TRBJ2-3; D is uncertain. Germline assignment: CDR1 LNHDA and CDR2 SQIVND (reference sequence). The CDR3 loop spans 13 amino acids. The V end lost 5 bases, the J end lost 1 base, and 7 bases lay between the germline ends. The CDR3 nucleotides read TGTGCCAGTAGTCTAGGAGGCACAGATACGCAGTATTTT. Translating gives CASSLGGTDTQYF.

The chain has TRBV28 and TRBJ1-4; D unclear. V was cut by 5 bases and J by 10 bases, with 8 bases left in between. Looked up from germline, CDR1 is MDHEN and CDR2 is SYDVKM. The CDR3 runs 11 residues. The CDR3 here is CASSPGRKLFF. DNA of the CDR3: TGTGCCAGCAGTCCTGGGCGAAAACTGTTTTTT.

The V and J genes are TRBV7-6 and TRBJ1-1, with a weak D call TRBD1 (6 bases). Germline V lookup: CDR1 SGHVS, CDR2 FNYEAQ. The CDR3 has 15 residues. Deletions cut 1 base from V and 4 bases from J, with 13 bases between. CDR3 bases: TGTGCCAGCAGCTTAGTCGGGGGGCTGGGCACTGAAGCTTTCTTT. Encoded protein: CASSLVGGLGTEAFF.

This clone has more than one count but fewer than ten. This chain connects TRBV6-1 to TRBJ2-3; weak D call: TRBD2 (6 bases). Germline loops: CDR1 MNHNS, CDR2 SASEGT. Trimming shortened V by 6 bases and J by 4 bases, and 17 bases separated the two germline ends. The CDR3 runs to 15 residues. The DNA of the CDR3 is TGTGCCAGCAGGGCGGGGCGGGGAAGGGCAGATACGCAGTATTTT. Encoded protein: CASRAGRGRADTQYF.

The CDR3 nucleotides read TGTGCCAGCAGTGGCCTAGCTTCGGCCGAGCAGTACTTC. Translation gives CASSGLASAEQYF. V and J are TRBV6-4 and TRBJ2-7; D possibly corresponds to TRBD2 (5 bases). Germline V gives CDR1 MRHNA, CDR2 SNTAGT. V lost 4 bases to trimming and J lost 6 bases, with 13 bases between them. This CDR3 has 13 residues.

The chain has TRBV7-2 and TRBJ2-5, with D unresolved. This CDR3 has 15 residues. Trimming took off 1 base at V and 1 base at J, with 10 bases between the two ends. CDR1 SGHTA and CDR2 FQGNSA come from the germline V gene. The CDR3 loop reads CASSLGGYAQETQYF. The CDR3, as DNA: TGTGCCAGCAGCTTAGGAGGTTATGCCCAAGAGACCCAGTACTTC.

A note on this clone: Other DNA sequences in this specimen translate into the identical CDR3. The rearrangement uses TRBV7-2 and TRBJ1-2; a weak D match, TRBD1 (6 bases). The CDR3 spans 15 residues. Trimming took 5 bases from V and 5 from J, leaving 18 bases between them. The germline V gene encodes CDR1 SGHTA and CDR2 FQGNSA. CDR3 loop: CASSASWGQNYGYTF. The CDR3 DNA reads TGTGCCAGCAGCGCCAGTTGGGGACAAAATTATGGCTACACCTTC.

Here the CDR3 reads CASRQTPGSETQYF. The CDR3 DNA sequence: TGTGCCAGCAGGCAGACCCCAGGGTCAGAGACCCAGTACTTC. The chain uses TRBV6-4 and TRBJ2-5, with D maybe TRBD1 (5 bases). The CDR3 extends over 14 amino acids. Germline CDR1 MRHNA, CDR2 SNTAGT. The V and J ends lost 6 bases and 4 bases respectively, with 15 bases between them.

The rearrangement links TRBV28 to TRBJ2-1; 12 bases agree with TRBD2. V dropped 6 bases and J dropped 9; count of bases not matched to a gene: 9. This CDR3 spans 15 amino acids. Germline CDR1 MDHEN, CDR2 SYDVKM. CDR3 nucleotide sequence: TGTGCCAGCAGAGTCCTAGCGGGGGGGGGAGGTGAGCAGTTCTTC. It encodes CASRVLAGGGGEQFF.

This clone occurred a few times. The chain has TRBV7-9 and TRBJ2-1, with 9 bases aligning to TRBD1. Trimming removed 5 bases from V and 4 bases from J; junction bases left unmatched: 9. The germline CDR1 and CDR2 sequences are SEHNR and FQNEAQ (reference sequence). The CDR3 runs to 16 residues. This chain's CDR3 is CASSPGTGKFYNEQFF. The DNA of the CDR3 is TGTGCCAGCAGCCCGGGGACAGGGAAATTTTACAATGAGCAGTTCTTC.

This chain connects TRBV9 to TRBJ2-7, with D possibly being TRBD1 (5 bases). The germline gives CDR1 SGDLS, CDR2 YYNGEE. Trimming removed 0 bases from V and 2 bases from J, with 12 bases in between. The CDR3 totals 15 residues. The DNA of the CDR3 is TGTGCCAGCAGCGTAGGGCCAGGGATCCCCTACGAGCAGTACTTC. Translation: CASSVGPGIPYEQYF.

The CDR3, as DNA: TGCGCCAGCAGTGGATCTAGCGGGCGGACGTCAGATACGCAGTATTTT. Translated, it gives CASSGSSGRTSDTQYF. This sequence joins TRBV10-1 and TRBJ2-3, with TRBD2 matching 8 bases. V shed 4 bases and J 4 bases; nucleotides not matched to a gene: 10. Germline lookup yields CDR1 WNHNN and CDR2 SYGVQD (reference sequence). CDR3 length: 16 amino acids.